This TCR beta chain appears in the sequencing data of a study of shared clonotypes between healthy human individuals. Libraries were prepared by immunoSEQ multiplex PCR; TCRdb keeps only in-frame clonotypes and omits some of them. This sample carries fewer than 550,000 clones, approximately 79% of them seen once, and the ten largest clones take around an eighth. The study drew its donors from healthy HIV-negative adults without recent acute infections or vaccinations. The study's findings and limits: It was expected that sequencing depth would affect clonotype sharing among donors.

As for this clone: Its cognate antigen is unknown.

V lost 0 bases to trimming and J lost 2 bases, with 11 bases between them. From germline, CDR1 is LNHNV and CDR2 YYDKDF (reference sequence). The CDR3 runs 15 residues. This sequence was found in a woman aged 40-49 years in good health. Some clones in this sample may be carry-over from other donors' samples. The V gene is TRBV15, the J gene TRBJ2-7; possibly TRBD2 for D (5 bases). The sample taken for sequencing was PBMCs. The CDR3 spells CATSRDRNGAYEQYF. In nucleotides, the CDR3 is TGTGCCACCAGCAGAGATCGCAACGGGGCCTACGAGCAGTACTTC.